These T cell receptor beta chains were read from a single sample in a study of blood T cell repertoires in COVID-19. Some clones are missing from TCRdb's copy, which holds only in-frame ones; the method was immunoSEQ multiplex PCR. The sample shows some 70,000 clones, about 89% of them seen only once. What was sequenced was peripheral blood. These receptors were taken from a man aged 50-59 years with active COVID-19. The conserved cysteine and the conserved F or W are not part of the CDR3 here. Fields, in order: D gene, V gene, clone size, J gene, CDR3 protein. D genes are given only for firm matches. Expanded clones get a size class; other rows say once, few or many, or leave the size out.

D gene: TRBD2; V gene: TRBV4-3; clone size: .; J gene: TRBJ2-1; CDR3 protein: ASSSLAGEDNEQF
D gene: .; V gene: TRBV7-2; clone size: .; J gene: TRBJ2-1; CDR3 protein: ASSLKVRDYNEQF
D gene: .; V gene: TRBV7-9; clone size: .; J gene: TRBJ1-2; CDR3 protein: ASSSDRTFNYGYT
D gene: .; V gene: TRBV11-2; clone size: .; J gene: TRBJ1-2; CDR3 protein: ASSGQTNYGYT
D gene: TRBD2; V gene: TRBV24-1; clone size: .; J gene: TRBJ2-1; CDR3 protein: ATSELAVSYNEQF
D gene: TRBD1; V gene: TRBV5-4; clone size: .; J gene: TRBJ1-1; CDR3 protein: ASSLGGRGPGNTEAF
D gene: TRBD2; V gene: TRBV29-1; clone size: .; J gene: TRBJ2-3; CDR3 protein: SVVGLAGGEADTQY
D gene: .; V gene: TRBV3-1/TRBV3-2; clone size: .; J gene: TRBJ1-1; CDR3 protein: ASNTGGAEAF
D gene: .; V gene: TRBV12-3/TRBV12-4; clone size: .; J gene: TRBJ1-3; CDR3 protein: ASSSGGNTIY
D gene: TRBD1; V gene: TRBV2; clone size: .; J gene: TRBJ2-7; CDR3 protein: ASGGQGSYEQY
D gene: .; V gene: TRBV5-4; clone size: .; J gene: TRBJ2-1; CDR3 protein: ASSPAEGGATYNEQF
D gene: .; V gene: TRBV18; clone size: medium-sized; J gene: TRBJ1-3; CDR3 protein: ASSPPPEAGVNTIY
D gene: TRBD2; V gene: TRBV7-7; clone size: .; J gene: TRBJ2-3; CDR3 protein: ASSLSGGTDTQY
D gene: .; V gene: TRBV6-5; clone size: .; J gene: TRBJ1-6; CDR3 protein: ASSPQRTGQTPLH
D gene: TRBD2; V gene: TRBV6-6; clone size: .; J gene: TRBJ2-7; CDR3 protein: ASSYSASSGTYEQY
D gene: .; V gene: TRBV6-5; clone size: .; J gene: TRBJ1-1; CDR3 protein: ASSYKTGWGLAEAF
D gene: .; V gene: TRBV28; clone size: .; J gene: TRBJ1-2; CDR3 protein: ASKLPHYGYT
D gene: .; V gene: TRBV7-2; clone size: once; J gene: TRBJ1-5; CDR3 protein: ASSLDNLSNQPQH
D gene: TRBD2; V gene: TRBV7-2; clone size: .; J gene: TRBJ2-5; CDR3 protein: ASSLGNLGRGGQETQY
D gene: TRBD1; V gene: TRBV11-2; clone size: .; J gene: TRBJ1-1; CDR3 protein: ASSFGGGTGDTEAF
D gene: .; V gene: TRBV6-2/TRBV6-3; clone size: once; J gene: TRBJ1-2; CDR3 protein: ASSQTSGYGYT
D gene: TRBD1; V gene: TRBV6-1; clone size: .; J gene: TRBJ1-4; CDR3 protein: ASSEGLARGLEKLF
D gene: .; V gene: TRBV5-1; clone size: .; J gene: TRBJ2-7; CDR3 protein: ASSLDSAYGVYEQY
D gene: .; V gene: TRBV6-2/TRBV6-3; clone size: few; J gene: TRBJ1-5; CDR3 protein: ASSYSLDRPYSNQPQH
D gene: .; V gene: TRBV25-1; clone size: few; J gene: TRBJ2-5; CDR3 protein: ASSESGVGLETQY
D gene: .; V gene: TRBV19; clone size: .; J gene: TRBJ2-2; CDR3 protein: AISRRTNTGELF
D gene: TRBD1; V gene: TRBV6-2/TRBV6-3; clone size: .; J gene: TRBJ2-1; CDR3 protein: ASSYRVRLGTGNEQF
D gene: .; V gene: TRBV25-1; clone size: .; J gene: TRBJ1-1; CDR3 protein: ASSSKPGQRNTEAF
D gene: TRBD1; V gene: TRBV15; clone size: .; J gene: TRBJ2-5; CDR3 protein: ATSGQGKETQY
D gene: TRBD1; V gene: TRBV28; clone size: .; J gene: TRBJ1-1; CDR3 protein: ASRGGQGDRNTEAF
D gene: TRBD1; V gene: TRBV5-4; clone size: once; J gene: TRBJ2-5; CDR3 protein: ASSRDRRQETQY
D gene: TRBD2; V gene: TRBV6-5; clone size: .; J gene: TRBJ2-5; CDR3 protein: ASRLAGAGQETQY
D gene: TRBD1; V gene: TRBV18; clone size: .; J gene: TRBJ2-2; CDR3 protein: ASSSTTGLDGELF